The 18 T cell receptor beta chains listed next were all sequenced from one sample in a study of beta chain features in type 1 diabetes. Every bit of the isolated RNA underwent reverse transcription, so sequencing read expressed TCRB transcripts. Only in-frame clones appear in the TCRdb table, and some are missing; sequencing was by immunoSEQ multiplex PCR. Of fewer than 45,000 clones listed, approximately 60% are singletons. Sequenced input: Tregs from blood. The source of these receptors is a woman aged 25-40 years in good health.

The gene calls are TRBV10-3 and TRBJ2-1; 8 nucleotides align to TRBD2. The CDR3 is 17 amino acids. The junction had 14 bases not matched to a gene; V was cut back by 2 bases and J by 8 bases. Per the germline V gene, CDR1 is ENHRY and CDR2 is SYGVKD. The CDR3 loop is CAISEAYPGGGIHEQFF. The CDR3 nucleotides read TGTGCCATCAGTGAGGCCTATCCGGGAGGGGGGATCCATGAGCAGTTCTTC.

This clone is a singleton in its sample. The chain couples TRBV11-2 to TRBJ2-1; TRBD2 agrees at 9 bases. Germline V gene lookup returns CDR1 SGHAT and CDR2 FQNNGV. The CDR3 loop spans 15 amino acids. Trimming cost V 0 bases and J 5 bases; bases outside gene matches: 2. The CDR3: CASSLELAGNNEQFF. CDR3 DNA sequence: TGTGCCAGCAGCTTAGAGCTAGCGGGAAACAATGAGCAGTTCTTC.

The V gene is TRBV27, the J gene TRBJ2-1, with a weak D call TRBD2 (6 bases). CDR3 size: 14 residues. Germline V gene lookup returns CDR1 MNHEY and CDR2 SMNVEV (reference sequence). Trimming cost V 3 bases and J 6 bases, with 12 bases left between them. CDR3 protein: CASSLGGAANEQFF. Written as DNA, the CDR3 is TGTGCCAGCAGTTTGGGGGGAGCAGCCAATGAGCAGTTCTTC.

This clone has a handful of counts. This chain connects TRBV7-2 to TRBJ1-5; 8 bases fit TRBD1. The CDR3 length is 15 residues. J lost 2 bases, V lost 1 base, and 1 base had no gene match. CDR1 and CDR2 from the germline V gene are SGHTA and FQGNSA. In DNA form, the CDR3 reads TGTGCCAGCAGCTTAGAGACAGGGGGCAATCAGCCCCAGCATTTT. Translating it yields CASSLETGGNQPQHF. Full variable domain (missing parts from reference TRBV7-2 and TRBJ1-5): GAGVSQSPSNKVTEKGKDVELRCDPISGHTALYWYRQSLGQGLEFLIYFQGNSAPDKSGLPSDRFSAERTGGSVSTLTIQRTQQEDSAVYLCASSLETGGNQPQHFGDGTRLSIL.

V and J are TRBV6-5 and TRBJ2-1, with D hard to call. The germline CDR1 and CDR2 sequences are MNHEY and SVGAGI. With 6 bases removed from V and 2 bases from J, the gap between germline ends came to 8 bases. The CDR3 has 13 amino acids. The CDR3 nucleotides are TGTGCCAGCAGCCGAGTTACCTACAATGAGCAGTTCTTC. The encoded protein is CASSRVTYNEQFF.

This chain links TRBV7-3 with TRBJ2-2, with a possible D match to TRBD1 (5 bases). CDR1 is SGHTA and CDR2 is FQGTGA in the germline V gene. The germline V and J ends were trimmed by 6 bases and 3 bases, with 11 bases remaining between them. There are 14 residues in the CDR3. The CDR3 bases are TGTGCCAGCAGGCCTGGGGCCGACACCGGGGAGCTGTTTTTT. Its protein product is CASRPGADTGELFF. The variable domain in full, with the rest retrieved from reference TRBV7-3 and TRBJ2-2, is GAGVSQTPSNKVTEKGKYVELRCDPISGHTALYWYRQSLGQGPEFLIYFQGTGAADDSGLPNDRFFAVRPEGSVSTLKIQRTERGDSAVYLCASRPGADTGELFFGEGSRLTVL.

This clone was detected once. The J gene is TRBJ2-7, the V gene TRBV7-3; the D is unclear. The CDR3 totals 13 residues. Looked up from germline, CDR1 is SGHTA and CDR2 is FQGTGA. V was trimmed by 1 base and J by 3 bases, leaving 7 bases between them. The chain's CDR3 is CASSLKPGYEQYF. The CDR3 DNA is TGTGCCAGCAGCTTAAAGCCGGGCTACGAGCAGTACTTC.

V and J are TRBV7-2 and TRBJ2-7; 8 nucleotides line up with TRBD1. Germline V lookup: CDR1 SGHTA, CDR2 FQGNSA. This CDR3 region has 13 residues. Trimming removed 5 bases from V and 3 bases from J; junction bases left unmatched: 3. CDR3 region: CASSPGQGYEQYF. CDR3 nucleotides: TGTGCCAGCAGCCCCGGACAGGGCTACGAGCAGTACTTC.

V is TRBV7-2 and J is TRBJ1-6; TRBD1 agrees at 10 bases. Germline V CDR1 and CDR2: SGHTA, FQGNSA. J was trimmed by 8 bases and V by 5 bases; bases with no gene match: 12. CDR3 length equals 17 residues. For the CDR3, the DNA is TGTGCCAGCAGCACCGGGACAGGGGATTTAGTCTATTCACCCCTCCACTTT. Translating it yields CASSTGTGDLVYSPLHF.

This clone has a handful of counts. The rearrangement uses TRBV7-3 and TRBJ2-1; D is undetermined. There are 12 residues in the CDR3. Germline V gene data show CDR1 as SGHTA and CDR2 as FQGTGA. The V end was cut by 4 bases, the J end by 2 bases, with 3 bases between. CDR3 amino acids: CASSSTYNEQFF. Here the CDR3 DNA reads TGTGCCAGCAGCTCCACCTACAATGAGCAGTTCTTC.

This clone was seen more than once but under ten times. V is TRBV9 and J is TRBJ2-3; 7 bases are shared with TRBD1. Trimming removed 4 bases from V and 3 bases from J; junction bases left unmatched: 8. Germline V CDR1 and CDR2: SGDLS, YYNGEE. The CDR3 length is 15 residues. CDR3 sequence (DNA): TGTGCCAGCAGCTTCTACAGGGGTAGAACAGATACGCAGTATTTT. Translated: CASSFYRGRTDTQYF.

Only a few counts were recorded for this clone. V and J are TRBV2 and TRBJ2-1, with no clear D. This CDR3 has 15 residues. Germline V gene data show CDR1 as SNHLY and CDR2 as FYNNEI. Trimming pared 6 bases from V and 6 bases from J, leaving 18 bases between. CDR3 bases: TGTGCCAGCAGACAGACCAGTCATTTCGCCAATGAGCAGTTCTTC. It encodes CASRQTSHFANEQFF.

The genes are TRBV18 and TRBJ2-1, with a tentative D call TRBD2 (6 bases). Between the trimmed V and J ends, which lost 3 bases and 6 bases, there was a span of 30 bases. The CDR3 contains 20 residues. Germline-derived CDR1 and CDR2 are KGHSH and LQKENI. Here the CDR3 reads CASSPVAQGGSSATPNEQFF. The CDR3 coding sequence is TGTGCCAGCTCACCCGTAGCTCAGGGAGGTTCGAGCGCGACCCCCAATGAGCAGTTCTTC.

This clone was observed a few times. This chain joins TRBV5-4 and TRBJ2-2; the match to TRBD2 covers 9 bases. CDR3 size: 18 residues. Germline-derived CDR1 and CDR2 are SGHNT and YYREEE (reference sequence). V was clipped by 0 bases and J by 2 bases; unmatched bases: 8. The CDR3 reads CASSLGGRLAVNTGELFF. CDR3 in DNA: TGTGCCAGCAGCTTGGGTGGGCGACTAGCGGTTAACACCGGGGAGCTGTTTTTT.

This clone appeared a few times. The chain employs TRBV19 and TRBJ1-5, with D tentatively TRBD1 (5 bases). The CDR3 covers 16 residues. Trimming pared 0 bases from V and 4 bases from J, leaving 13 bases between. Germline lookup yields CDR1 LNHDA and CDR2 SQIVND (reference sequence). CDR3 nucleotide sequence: TGTGCCAGTAGTATAGATCGGTCAGGGAAGAATCAGCCCCAGCATTTT. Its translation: CASSIDRSGKNQPQHF. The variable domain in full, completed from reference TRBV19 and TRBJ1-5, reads DGGITQSPKYLFRKEGQNVTLSCEQNLNHDAMYWYRQDPGQGLRLIYYSQIVNDFQKGDIAEGYSVSREKKESFPLTVTSAQKNPTAFYLCASSIDRSGKNQPQHFGDGTRLSIL.

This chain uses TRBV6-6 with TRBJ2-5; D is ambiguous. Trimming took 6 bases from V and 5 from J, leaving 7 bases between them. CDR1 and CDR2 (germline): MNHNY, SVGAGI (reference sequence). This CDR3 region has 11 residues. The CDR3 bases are TGTGCCAGCAGGTCTCGGGAGACCCAGTACTTC. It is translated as CASRSRETQYF.

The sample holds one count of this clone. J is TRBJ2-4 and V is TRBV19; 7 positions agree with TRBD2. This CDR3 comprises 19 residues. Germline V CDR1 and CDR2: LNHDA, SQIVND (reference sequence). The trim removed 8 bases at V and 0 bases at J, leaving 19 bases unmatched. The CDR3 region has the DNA TGTGCCAGTCATATTTGGACGGCTCCGCGGGGGTTAGCCAAAAACATTCAGTACTTC. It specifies CASHIWTAPRGLAKNIQYF.

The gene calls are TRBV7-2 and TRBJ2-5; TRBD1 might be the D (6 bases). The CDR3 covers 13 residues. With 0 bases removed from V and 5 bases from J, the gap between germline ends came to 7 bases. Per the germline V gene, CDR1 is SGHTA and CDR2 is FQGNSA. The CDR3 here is CASSLARGETQYF. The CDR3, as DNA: TGTGCCAGCAGCTTAGCGAGGGGGGAGACCCAGTACTTC.